This entry describes one T cell receptor (beta chain). TCRdb passed the RT-PCR reads through MiXCR, listing each CDR3 protein once. The data show 650,000 to 800,000 distinct CDR3 sequences, 12% to 15% seen once. This CDR3 comprises 14 residues. With 6 bases removed from V and 4 bases from J, the gap between germline ends came to 13 bases. Germline V gene lookup returns CDR1 SGHAT and CDR2 FQNNGV. The TCR originated in a female donor in good health, serving as a healthy control. Source material: memory CD4+ T cells from blood. The chain links TRBV11-2 to TRBJ2-1, with D possibly TRBD2 on 5 matching bases. Here the CDR3 reads CASSRDSEYNEQFF. The CDR3 coding sequence is TGTGCCAGCAGTCGGGATAGCGAGTACAATGAGCAGTTCTTC.